The rows below give T cell receptor beta chains drawn from one sample of a study of molecular identifiers for immune sequencing clone quantification. TCRdb recomputed calls from the PCR reads with MiXCR, one row per CDR3 protein. The sample yields under 650,000 distinct CDR3 sequences, 20% seen once. The sequencing sample was made of naive CD8+ T cells from blood, with Jurkat cell RNA spiked in. These receptors were obtained from a human donor in good health. Some libraries in this study had Jurkat cell RNA spiked in. Both conserved end residues are part of each CDR3.

V gene	J gene	CDR3 protein
TRBV30	TRBJ1-1	CAWSGSGTGLTEAFF
TRBV6-5	TRBJ2-5	CASSGDISGRQETQYF
TRBV29-1	TRBJ2-1	CNVGEVAGDLYNEQFF
TRBV6-6	TRBJ2-3	CASSYLRVGLAGTDTQYF
TRBV9	TRBJ2-7	CASSAGLASTYEQYF
TRBV30	TRBJ2-2	CAWSTTGAGELFF
TRBV4-3	TRBJ2-1	CASRVRGARYNGQFF
TRBV4-1	TRBJ1-5	CASSQDENQPQHF
TRBV20-1	TRBJ2-7	CSASGGGYEQYF
TRBV15	TRBJ2-3	CATSSSSSTDTQYF
TRBV6-1	TRBJ1-1	CASSPPLGETEAFF
TRBV29-1	TRBJ1-1	CSVVEGQGIGTEAFF
TRBV9	TRBJ1-1	CASSAGDRAVTEAFF
TRBV2	TRBJ2-3	CASSELAGSTDTQYF
TRBV7-9	TRBJ2-7	CASSLVGLAGVVEQYF
TRBV5-5	TRBJ2-1	CASSFGTSGFSYNEQFF
TRBV12-5	TRBJ1-1	CASGFGADTEAFF
TRBV7-9	TRBJ1-1	CASSPPVAGGNTEAFF
TRBV12-3/TRBV12-4	TRBJ1-5	CANSLDSYSNQPQHF
TRBV12-3/TRBV12-4	TRBJ1-4	CASSPYGTRYNEKLFF
TRBV19	TRBJ2-1	CASSPGTGNEQFF
TRBV28	TRBJ2-1	CASSLLADYNEQFF
TRBV10-2	TRBJ1-5	CASSEGNDQPQHF
TRBV19	TRBJ2-3	CASSVLLRTSNTDTQYF
TRBV10-3	TRBJ2-6	CAISGEGRLSGANVLTF
TRBV11-2	TRBJ1-1	CASSSLLGNTEAFF
TRBV3-1	TRBJ2-3	CASSQDPRPPEDTQYF
TRBV18	TRBJ1-4	CASSPQGSSSEKLFF
TRBV5-6	TRBJ2-6	CASSPRRLVLSGANVLTF
TRBV5-5	TRBJ1-5	CASSFGADSNQPQHF
TRBV3-1	TRBJ1-1	CASSPVMGDEAFF